The 23 T cell receptor beta chains given below trace back to one sample, sequenced in a study of a mutant IDH1 vaccine in newly diagnosed glioma. Time point given: baseline, week 1 (first vaccination visit). Sample treatment: pre-vaccination baseline after standard-of-care therapy. Some clones are missing from TCRdb's copy, which holds only in-frame ones; the method was immunoSEQ multiplex PCR. The top ten clones hold around 21% of a sample with 50,000 or so clones, roughly 80% of them seen once. The sample in question was PBMCs, obtained from a glioma patient treated with radiotherapy, temozolomide or both. The receptors shown here come from a man aged 18 to 30 with glioma.

The DNA for the CDR3 is TGTGCCAGCAGTGTCGGGTTTAGTACAGATACGCAGTATTTT. This codes for CASSVGFSTDTQYF. V gene TRBV2 combines with J gene TRBJ2-3; D gene ambiguous. The ends were cut back, 4 bases at V and 3 bases at J, with 11 bases in the middle. The germline V gene has CDR1 SNHLY and CDR2 FYNNEI. CDR3 size: 14 residues.

The chain links TRBV25-1 to TRBJ1-4, with D tentatively TRBD1 (5 bases). V was shortened by 6 bases and J by 7 bases, with 18 bases between the two germline ends. The CDR3 sequence is 15 residues long. In germline, CDR1 is MGHDK, CDR2 SYGVNS. For the CDR3, the DNA is TGTGCCAGCAGCTATCTAGGGGTGAGGGGTGAAAAACTGTTTTTT. The encoded protein is CASSYLGVRGEKLFF.

This chain connects TRBV7-2 to TRBJ1-2; possibly TRBD1 for D (6 bases). Trimming shortened V by 5 bases and J by 7 bases, and 11 bases separated the two germline ends. The CDR3 has 12 amino acids. The germline V gene encodes CDR1 SGHTA and CDR2 FQGNSA. CDR3: CASSTNRAGYTF. In DNA form, the CDR3 reads TGTGCCAGCAGCACGAACAGGGCTGGCTACACCTTC.

CDR3 protein: CASSLTRTGRDGYTF. The CDR3 DNA follows: TGCGCCAGCAGCCTAACACGGACAGGGCGGGATGGCTACACCTTC. This chain uses TRBV5-1 with TRBJ1-2; 8 bases agree with TRBD1. Germline-derived CDR1 and CDR2 are SGHRS and YFSETQ. There are 15 residues in the CDR3. V dropped 4 bases and J dropped 6; count of bases not matched to a gene: 11.

The chain couples TRBV7-2 to TRBJ1-2; D ambiguous. V shed 3 bases and J shed 7 bases, with 18 bases lying between them. This CDR3 is 15 amino acids long. Germline V gene lookup returns CDR1 SGHTA and CDR2 FQGNSA. The CDR3 nucleotides are TGTGCCAGCAGCTTGGGCGGTCTAACTGTGAGTGGCTACACCTTC. This codes for CASSLGGLTVSGYTF.

The chain is built from TRBV4-3 and TRBJ1-1; no firm D call. V lost 1 base and J 7 bases, leaving 4 bases between the germline ends. Germline CDR1 reads LGHNA; CDR2 reads YSLEER. The CDR3 sequence is 11 residues long. The DNA for the CDR3 is TGCGCCAGCAGCCAAGGACGTGAAGCTTTCTTT. It encodes CASSQGREAFF.

The gene calls are TRBV30 and TRBJ2-1; TRBD2 agrees at 12 bases. V was pared by 6 bases and J by 7 bases, with 7 bases of the junction left unmatched. The CDR3 has 14 amino acids. Germline CDR1 GTSNPN, CDR2 SVGIG (reference sequence). The DNA of the CDR3 is TGTGCCTGCATGACTAGCGGGGGTGGTAATGAGCAGTTCTTC. Translated: CACMTSGGGNEQFF.

This chain links TRBV10-3 with TRBJ1-2, with no clear D. The V gene's germline CDR1 is ENHRY and CDR2 SYGVKD. This CDR3 comprises 17 residues. The V gene lost 6 bases and the J gene lost 0 bases, with 20 bases spanning the gap. The CDR3 region has the DNA TGTGCCATCAGGGACGAACTCTCAGTTCCCCCTAACTATGGCTACACCTTC. Residues: CAIRDELSVPPNYGYTF.

The chain recombines TRBV4-3 with TRBJ1-4; D remains unclear. The CDR3 contains 18 residues. V was pared by 0 bases and J by 8 bases, with 22 bases between. Germline assignment: CDR1 LGHNA and CDR2 YSLEER. As DNA, the CDR3 is TGCGCCAGCAGCCAAGAATCCCCCTCAAAATCACTCGGCGAAAAACTGTTTTTT. This sequence encodes CASSQESPSKSLGEKLFF.

The chain joins TRBV9 to TRBJ2-7; TRBD2 matches 11 bases. J lost 3 bases, V lost 4 bases, and 3 bases had no gene match. CDR1 and CDR2 (germline): SGDLS, YYNGEE. CDR3 length: 14 amino acids. CDR3 sequence (DNA): TGTGCCAGCAGCCTAGCGGGAGGTATCTACGAGCAGTACTTC. This encodes CASSLAGGIYEQYF.

The chain employs TRBV7-9 and TRBJ2-1; D may be TRBD2 (6 bases). Trimming took off 0 bases at V and 12 bases at J, with 12 bases between the two ends. Germline values: CDR1 SEHNR, CDR2 FQNEAQ (reference sequence). CDR3 length: 13 residues. The CDR3 sequence is CASSLALGGRQFF. The CDR3 DNA is TGTGCCAGCAGCTTAGCGCTGGGGGGACGGCAGTTCTTC. Full variable domain (rest looked up from reference TRBV7-9 and TRBJ2-1): DTGVSQNPRHKITKRGQNVTFRCDPISEHNRLYWYRQTLGQGPEFLTYFQNEAQLEKSRLLSDRFSAERPKGSFSTLEIQRTEQGDSAMYLCASSLALGGRQFFGPGTRLTVL.

In this sample, this clone turned up a few times. This sequence joins TRBV5-1 and TRBJ2-2, with 8 nucleotides matching TRBD1. V was pared by 3 bases and J by 7 bases, with 8 bases of the junction left unmatched. The CDR3 has 15 amino acids. The V gene's germline CDR1 is SGHRS and CDR2 YFSETQ. CDR3 residues: CASSSRQGSDGELFF. The DNA of the CDR3 is TGCGCCAGCAGCTCCCGACAGGGGAGTGACGGGGAGCTGTTTTTT. Full variable domain (remainder filled in from reference TRBV5-1 and TRBJ2-2): KAGVTQTPRYLIKTRGQQVTLSCSPISGHRSVSWYQQTPGQGLQFLFEYFSETQRNKGNFPGRFSGRQFSNSRSEMNVSTLELGDSALYLCASSSRQGSDGELFFGEGSRLTVL.

This chain connects TRBV7-9 to TRBJ2-6, with D uncertain. Trimming pared 0 bases from V and 0 bases from J, leaving 9 bases between. The CDR3 runs to 17 residues. CDR1 and CDR2 (germline): SEHNR, FQNEAQ (reference sequence). The CDR3 region has the DNA TGTGCCAGCAGCTTAGCGGTAGGGCTCTCTGGGGCCAACGTCCTGACTTTC. Protein sequence: CASSLAVGLSGANVLTF.

A few counts support this clone. This chain connects TRBV15 to TRBJ1-5, with D unclear. Trimming shortened V by 0 bases and J by 4 bases, and 10 bases separated the two germline ends. The CDR3 has 15 residues. Germline CDR1 is LNHNV and CDR2 is YYDKDF (reference sequence). The DNA for the CDR3 is TGTGCCACCAGCAGAGATTGGTCGGTGAATCAGCCCCAGCATTTT. Translated, it gives CATSRDWSVNQPQHF.

The chain links TRBV6-5 to TRBJ1-2, with 10 positions matching TRBD1. V shed 5 bases, J shed 6 bases, and the junction held 6 bases outside the gene matches. This CDR3 spans 14 amino acids. The germline gives CDR1 MNHEY, CDR2 SVGAGI. As DNA, the CDR3 is TGTGCCAGCAGTCGGGACAGGGGAGGTGATGGCTACACCTTC. Amino acid sequence: CASSRDRGGDGYTF.

This clone appeared a single time. The rearrangement uses TRBV25-1 and TRBJ2-3, with a tentative D call TRBD2 (5 bases). The ends were cut back, 4 bases at V and 6 bases at J, with 23 bases in the middle. The CDR3 covers 17 residues. Looked up from germline, CDR1 is MGHDK and CDR2 is SYGVNS. CDR3 bases: TGTGCCAGCAGTGCCCGCCGGGGAGCGGTCCTCGGTGATACGCAGTATTTT. Translating it yields CASSARRGAVLGDTQYF.

The V call is TRBV5-4, the J call TRBJ1-4; a weak D match, TRBD1 (5 bases). From germline, CDR1 is SGHNT and CDR2 YYREEE (reference sequence). Between the trimmed V and J ends, which lost 5 bases and 2 bases, there was a span of 7 bases. This CDR3 has 13 amino acids. For the CDR3, the DNA is TGTGCCAGCAGGGGACCGACTAATGAAAAACTGTTTTTT. This encodes CASRGPTNEKLFF.

This rearrangement joins TRBV29-1 to TRBJ2-5; 7 positions agree with TRBD2. The length of the CDR3 is 15 residues. V gave up 3 bases and J gave up 7 bases; unmatched junction bases: 14. The V gene's germline CDR1 is SQVTM and CDR2 ANQGSEA. For the CDR3, the DNA is TGCAGCGTTGAGGCCTCCCGAGTTGGGAGGGGGACCCAGTACTTC. Translated, it gives CSVEASRVGRGTQYF.

The table lists this clone with a few counts. This chain uses TRBV7-9 with TRBJ1-3, with D possibly TRBD1 on 5 matching bases. CDR1 SEHNR and CDR2 FQNEAQ come from the germline V gene (reference sequence). The CDR3 has 17 amino acids. V lost 1 base, J lost 0 bases, and 13 bases lay in between. The CDR3: CASSLDDRLFSGNTIYF. CDR3 coding DNA: TGTGCCAGCAGCTTAGACGACAGACTGTTCTCTGGAAACACCATATATTTT.

This chain joins TRBV7-2 and TRBJ1-1; TRBD1 matches 7 bases. CDR3 length equals 13 residues. Trimming removed 1 base from V and 10 bases from J; junction bases left unmatched: 6. From germline, CDR1 is SGHTA and CDR2 FQGNSA. The CDR3, as DNA: TGTGCCAGCAGCTTAGAGATGCAGGGGGGAGCTTTCTTT. This sequence encodes CASSLEMQGGAFF. The full variable domain, in which reference TRBV7-2 and TRBJ1-1 provide the parts outside the CDR3, is GAGVSQSPSNKVTEKGKDVELRCDPISGHTALYWYRQSLGQGLEFLIYFQGNSAPDKSGLPSDRFSAERTGGSVSTLTIQRTQQEDSAVYLCASSLEMQGGAFFGQGTRLTVV.

This chain uses TRBV19 with TRBJ1-5; D gene uncertain. Germline V gene data show CDR1 as LNHDA and CDR2 as SQIVND (reference sequence). CDR3 size: 13 residues. V lost 6 bases, J lost 4 bases, and 10 bases lay in between. CDR3 in DNA: TGTGCCAGTAGCCCGGCGGTAAATCAGCCCCAGCATTTT. This gives the protein CASSPAVNQPQHF.

The chain carries TRBV4-3 and TRBJ2-3, with a tentative D call TRBD1 (5 bases). CDR1 and CDR2 from the germline V gene are LGHNA and YSLEER. This CDR3 has 16 amino acids. V lost 0 bases, J lost 1 base, and 11 bases lay in between. The CDR3 nucleotides are TGCGCCAGCAGCCAAGAGCTGGGGCTACGCACAGATACGCAGTATTTT. This sequence encodes CASSQELGLRTDTQYF.

The sample holds one count of this clone. The V call is TRBV5-1, the J call TRBJ2-2; no clear D gene. Trimming removed 0 bases at V and 2 bases at J, with 8 bases between. CDR3 length: 15 residues. Germline V gene sequence: CDR1 SGHRS, CDR2 YFSETQ. CDR3 protein: CASSLARINTGELFF. CDR3 in DNA: TGCGCCAGCAGCTTGGCCCGGATTAACACCGGGGAGCTGTTTTTT.